This T cell receptor beta chain comes out of a study of blood T cell repertoires in COVID-19. Background on the study: Collection of acute and convalescent COVID-19 samples took place in the United States, Italy and Spain. Nucleic acid was either cDNA or gDNA, and it came from T cells, B-cell-depleted T cells, or PBMCs.

Methods used by the authors: By means of reference gene primer amplification, nucleated cell counts were estimated. Libraries were prepared by immunoSEQ multiplex PCR; TCRdb keeps only in-frame clonotypes and omits some of them. The D gene and trimming were derived from the DNA, and the V and J assignments and clone size from that table. The table records fewer than 400,000 clones, approximately 86% of them present only once. This clone was detected only once. The germline V gene encodes CDR1 SEHNR and CDR2 FQNEAQ (reference sequence). The junction had 9 bases not matched to a gene; V was cut back by 8 bases and J by 9 bases. The CDR3 has 14 residues.

Sequencing was done on a sample of peripheral blood. The V call is TRBV7-9, the J call TRBJ2-1, with TRBD2 matching 11 bases. This clonotype was sampled from a human donor in a cohort sampled during active COVID-19. CDR3 sequence reads: CASGTSGGNGEQFF. Here the CDR3 DNA reads TGTGCCAGCGGGACTAGCGGAGGTAATGGTGAGCAGTTCTTC.